One sample yielded the 24 T cell receptor beta chains listed below, sequenced in a study of cytomegalovirus exposure and HLA in healthy donors. Researchers ran the PCR with 60 Vbeta and 13 Jbeta primers. Clones were sequenced by immunoSEQ multiplex PCR, and TCRdb holds only the in-frame ones, with some missing. The table lists over 100,000 clones, 70% to 80% of them singletons, with 8.5% to 10% in the top ten. The sequencing input was PBMCs. The receptors were gathered from a male donor in good health and CMV-seropositive.

This chain joins TRBV5-1 and TRBJ2-2, with 9 positions matching TRBD2. The CDR3 has 15 residues. Trimming at V came to 0 bases and at J to 6 bases, leaving 3 bases not matched to a gene. Looked up from germline, CDR1 is SGHRS and CDR2 is YFSETQ. The CDR3 DNA reads TGCGCCAGCAGCTTGGTAGGACTAGCGTCCGGGGAGCTGTTTTTT. Protein product: CASSLVGLASGELFF.

The chain has TRBV19 and TRBJ1-5; 8 nucleotides align to TRBD1. This CDR3 spans 15 amino acids. In germline, CDR1 is LNHDA, CDR2 SQIVND (reference sequence). The J segment lost 5 bases and the V segment lost 3 bases, leaving 6 bases of the junction unmatched. The CDR3 coding sequence is TGTGCCAGTAGTATTAGCAGGGGGCGAGATCAGCCCCAGCATTTT. This gives the protein CASSISRGRDQPQHF.

With regard to this clone: Other DNA sequences in the same sample also yield this CDR3. The genes are TRBV7-9 and TRBJ2-7, with a tentative D call TRBD2 (5 bases). The germline gives CDR1 SEHNR, CDR2 FQNEAQ (reference sequence). V lost 1 base, J lost 0 bases, and 13 bases lay in between. This CDR3 spans 16 amino acids. Written as DNA, the CDR3 is TGTGCCAGCAGCTTAGGAGGCGGGCGGGTCTCCTACGAGCAGTACTTC. This translates into CASSLGGGRVSYEQYF.

The V and J genes are TRBV4-3 and TRBJ1-5; TRBD1 matches 7 bases. The CDR3 consists of 16 residues. Germline CDR1 LGHNA, CDR2 YSLEER. The J segment lost 2 bases and the V segment lost 3 bases, leaving 7 bases of the junction unmatched. The CDR3 here is CASSQSTGAGNQPQHF. The CDR3 DNA follows: TGCGCCAGCAGCCAGTCAACAGGGGCGGGCAATCAGCCCCAGCATTTT.

This CDR3 reads CASSIDSGYNEQFF. The DNA of the CDR3 is TGTGCCAGTAGTATAGACTCAGGGTACAATGAGCAGTTCTTC. The chain employs TRBV19 and TRBJ2-1; a possible D gene is TRBD1 (5 bases). This CDR3 contains 14 residues. Germline CDR1 LNHDA, CDR2 SQIVND (reference sequence). V shed 0 bases and J shed 4 bases, with 7 bases lying between them. Full variable domain (remainder filled in from reference TRBV19 and TRBJ2-1): DGGITQSPKYLFRKEGQNVTLSCEQNLNHDAMYWYRQDPGQGLRLIYYSQIVNDFQKGDIAEGYSVSREKKESFPLTVTSAQKNPTAFYLCASSIDSGYNEQFFGPGTRLTVL.

This clone showed up just a few times. The gene calls are TRBV30 and TRBJ1-1; TRBD1 agrees at 8 bases. This CDR3 comprises 14 residues. Trimming at V came to 2 bases and at J to 1 base, leaving 3 bases not matched to a gene. The germline V gene encodes CDR1 GTSNPN and CDR2 SVGIG (reference sequence). The CDR3 bases are TGTGCCTGGAGTCGGGACAGGAAGAACACTGAAGCTTTCTTT. It yields the protein CAWSRDRKNTEAFF.

This chain joins TRBV4-3 and TRBJ2-3; the match to TRBD2 covers 14 bases. The CDR3 sequence is 16 residues long. V lost 4 bases and J lost 5; bases outside the gene matches: 5. Per germline, CDR1 LGHNA and CDR2 YSLEER. CDR3 coding DNA: TGCGCCAGCAGCCCAACTGGGACTAGCGGGAGAGATACGCAGTATTTT. The encoded protein is CASSPTGTSGRDTQYF.

This clone was counted a few times. The gene calls are TRBV29-1 and TRBJ2-3; 9 nucleotides line up with TRBD2. CDR3 size: 16 residues. V dropped 1 base and J dropped 9; count of bases not matched to a gene: 14. Germline V lookup: CDR1 SQVTM, CDR2 ANQGSEA. DNA for the CDR3: TGCAGCGTTGAAGGGAAAGGGGCGGGAGGGCCATACACGCAGTATTTT. It yields the protein CSVEGKGAGGPYTQYF.

This clone has just a few counts. V usage is TRBV9 and J usage is TRBJ2-7, with D perhaps TRBD2 (5 bases). The V gene's germline CDR1 is SGDLS and CDR2 YYNGEE. V was cut by 0 bases and J by 0 bases, with 7 bases left in between. This CDR3 comprises 14 residues. Here the CDR3 reads CASSVATSSYEQYF. CDR3 bases: TGTGCCAGCAGCGTAGCTACTAGCTCCTACGAGCAGTACTTC.

This clone has only a few counts. The rearrangement uses TRBV11-3 and TRBJ2-3, with 8 bases that match TRBD1. CDR3 length: 15 amino acids. The germline CDR1 and CDR2 sequences are SGHNT and YENEEA. V was clipped by 4 bases and J by 2 bases; unmatched bases: 5. CDR3 region: CASSSGQGPTDTQYF. CDR3 sequence (DNA): TGTGCCAGCAGCTCAGGACAGGGTCCCACAGATACGCAGTATTTT.

The rearrangement links TRBV7-9 to TRBJ2-2; 8 bases match TRBD2. CDR1 is SEHNR, CDR2 FQNEAQ, per germline (reference sequence). After removal of 3 bases from V and 3 bases from J, the junction contained 0 bases not matched to a gene. The CDR3 sequence is 14 residues long. In DNA form, the CDR3 reads TGTGCCAGCAGCTTCGGGGGGGACACCGGGGAGCTGTTTTTT. It translates to CASSFGGDTGELFF.

V and J are TRBV5-1 and TRBJ2-1, with TRBD2 matching 12 bases. V trimming: 4 bases; J trimming: 4 bases; junction bases outside the gene matches: 3. The CDR3 spans 15 residues. Germline loops: CDR1 SGHRS, CDR2 YFSETQ. The CDR3 nucleotides are TGCGCCAGCAGCATGACTAGCGGGGGTTACAATGAGCAGTTCTTC. Translation gives CASSMTSGGYNEQFF.

This clone came up once. CDR3 region: CASSSGPANQPQHF. In nucleotides, the CDR3 is TGTGCCAGCAGCTCAGGCCCAGCCAATCAGCCCCAGCATTTT. The chain has TRBV5-4 and TRBJ1-5; D not certain. Germline loops: CDR1 SGHNT, CDR2 YYREEE (reference sequence). V was pared by 3 bases and J by 3 bases, with 10 bases between. The CDR3 is 14 residues long.

The chain couples TRBV27 to TRBJ2-7; TRBD1 matches at 8 bases. With V trimmed by 5 bases and J by 5 bases, 11 bases remained unmatched. The CDR3 is made up of 15 amino acids. Germline V lookup: CDR1 MNHEY, CDR2 SMNVEV (reference sequence). The CDR3 DNA reads as TGTGCCAGCAGTCCCGTCGGACAGGGTAAGAACGAGCAGTACTTC. Translated: CASSPVGQGKNEQYF.

V and J are TRBV6-4 and TRBJ2-1; the match to TRBD2 covers 7 bases. V shed 6 bases and J 2 bases; nucleotides not matched to a gene: 10. Germline V CDR1 and CDR2: MRHNA, SNTAGT. This CDR3 comprises 16 residues. The CDR3 DNA reads as TGTGCCAGCAGCACCCGGGACTACCCTCCCTACAATGAGCAGTTCTTC. It specifies CASSTRDYPPYNEQFF.

There are a few counts of this clone. This chain connects TRBV29-1 to TRBJ2-1, with TRBD1 matching 9 bases. The V gene's germline CDR1 is SQVTM and CDR2 ANQGSEA. The CDR3 covers 14 residues. The V gene end was trimmed by 7 bases and the J gene end by 5 bases; junction bases not matched to a gene: 9. CDR3 DNA sequence: TGCAGCGCCTTACAGGGGGCTACAAACAATGAGCAGTTCTTC. Protein product: CSALQGATNNEQFF.

The chain carries TRBV11-2 and TRBJ2-3; a weak D match, TRBD2 (5 bases). V lost 2 bases, J lost 3 bases, and 12 bases lay in between. The CDR3 has 15 residues. The V gene's germline CDR1 is SGHAT and CDR2 FQNNGV. This CDR3 is CASSLQRSMTDTQYF. CDR3 DNA sequence: TGTGCCAGCAGCTTACAGCGGTCTATGACAGATACGCAGTATTTT.

This chain uses TRBV5-1 with TRBJ2-2; TRBD2 is a possible D gene (5 bases). Trimming stripped 4 bases from V and 7 bases from J, with 8 bases between. CDR1 and CDR2 (germline): SGHRS, YFSETQ. The CDR3 sequence is 12 residues long. This chain's CDR3 is CASSRRIGELFF. CDR3 nucleotides: TGCGCCAGCAGCCGGAGGATCGGGGAGCTGTTTTTT.

This clone is a singleton in its sample. CDR3 sequence reads: CASSSYSEEKLFF. In nucleotides, the CDR3 is TGTGCCAGCAGTTCCTACAGTGAAGAAAAACTGTTTTTT. The chain links TRBV27 to TRBJ1-4; D is unresolved. The CDR3 has 13 residues. Trimming removed 4 bases at V and 8 bases at J, with 11 bases between. The germline gives CDR1 MNHEY, CDR2 SMNVEV (reference sequence).

V and J are TRBV9 and TRBJ2-1, with a weak D call TRBD2 (5 bases). Germline V gene data show CDR1 as SGDLS and CDR2 as YYNGEE. V shed 0 bases and J shed 5 bases, with 18 bases lying between them. The CDR3 has 17 amino acids. The CDR3 sequence is CASSVVSSSYGDNEQFF. Written as DNA, the CDR3 is TGTGCCAGCAGCGTAGTCTCCTCATCCTACGGGGACAATGAGCAGTTCTTC.

The chain carries TRBV5-4 and TRBJ2-3; no definite D call. Trimming removed 0 bases from V and 5 bases from J, with 13 bases in between. The CDR3 has 15 residues. Germline V gene data show CDR1 as SGHNT and CDR2 as YYREEE (reference sequence). The CDR3 sequence is CASSLALAGRDTQYF. In DNA, the CDR3 is TGTGCCAGCAGCTTGGCCTTAGCTGGCCGAGATACGCAGTATTTT.

The CDR3 region is CASSQDRAGGYYEQYF. Written as DNA, the CDR3 is TGCGCCAGCAGCCAAGATCGGGCAGGGGGGTACTACGAGCAGTACTTC. The V gene is TRBV4-3, the J gene TRBJ2-7, with D maybe TRBD1 (7 bases). The V end lost 0 bases, the J end lost 3 bases, and 15 bases lay between the germline ends. This CDR3 spans 16 amino acids. The germline CDR1 and CDR2 sequences are LGHNA and YSLEER.

The rearrangement joins TRBV28 to TRBJ1-5; D possibly corresponds to TRBD1 (5 bases). The CDR3 loop spans 15 amino acids. The germline gives CDR1 MDHEN, CDR2 SYDVKM. Trimming took 5 bases from V and 4 from J, leaving 15 bases between them. The CDR3 reads CASSREGGANQPQHF. The CDR3 bases are TGTGCCAGCAGTAGGGAAGGAGGGGCTAATCAGCCCCAGCATTTT.

The chain links TRBV19 to TRBJ2-1; D is undetermined. There are 14 residues in the CDR3. Germline lookup yields CDR1 LNHDA and CDR2 SQIVND (reference sequence). With 4 bases removed from V and 6 bases from J, the gap between germline ends came to 13 bases. The CDR3, as DNA: TGTGCCAGTAGTAATCGAGAGCTGAGCAATGAGCAGTTCTTC. Its translation: CASSNRELSNEQFF.